These 9 T cell receptor beta chains came from one sample sequenced in a study of CD8 T cells in Susac syndrome. Reverse transcription used 0.5 to 1 ug RNA and random hexamers. A single record per CDR3 protein comes from TCRdb applying MiXCR to the immunoSEQ multiplex PCR reads. This table has 100,000 to 150,000 distinct CDR3 sequences, about 94% appearing once. The source material was CD8+ T cells from PBMCs. The receptors stem from a human donor with Susac syndrome.

This sequence joins TRBV7-3 and TRBJ1-1; 8 bases are a match to TRBD1. The germline V gene has CDR1 SGHTA and CDR2 FQGTGA. The CDR3 consists of 14 residues. The V and J ends lost 5 bases and 1 base, in that order; junction bases with no gene match: 3. The CDR3 nucleotides are TGTGCCAGCAGCCGGGGGACAGGGAACACTGAAGCTTTCTTT. Residues: CASSRGTGNTEAFF.

The chain uses TRBV12-3 or TRBV12-4 and TRBJ2-3, with TRBD2 identical over 9 bases. J gave up 0 bases and V 6 bases, and 7 bases lay outside the gene matches. The CDR3 has 16 residues. CDR3 coding DNA: TGTGCCAGCAGCGATACTAGCGGGCCTAGCACAGATACGCAGTATTTT. Its translation: CASSDTSGPSTDTQYF.

This clonotype was detected a few times. The chain links TRBV6-5 to TRBJ1-1; TRBD1 matches at 9 bases. V trimming: 2 bases; J trimming: 11 bases; junction bases outside the gene matches: 9. CDR1 is MNHEY and CDR2 is SVGAGI in the germline V gene. This CDR3 region has 14 residues. The DNA of the CDR3 is TGTGCCAGCAGTTACGTAAGGACAGGGGAGGAGGCTTTCTTT. It specifies CASSYVRTGEEAFF.

This sequence joins TRBV20-1 and TRBJ1-3, with 7 bases lining up with TRBD1. The CDR3 has 14 amino acids. The J segment lost 2 bases and the V segment lost 2 bases, leaving 3 bases of the junction unmatched. Germline V gene lookup returns CDR1 DFQATT and CDR2 SNEGSKA (reference sequence). The CDR3 protein is CSARPGQAGNTIYF. In DNA form, the CDR3 reads TGCAGTGCTAGACCCGGACAGGCTGGAAACACCATATATTTT.

This clonotype showed up just once. The J gene is TRBJ1-1, the V gene TRBV30, with D uncertain. The CDR3 sequence is 13 residues long. Germline V lookup: CDR1 GTSNPN, CDR2 SVGIG (reference sequence). Deletions cut 2 bases from V and 7 bases from J, with 14 bases between. The CDR3 sequence: CAWSSVTEHEAFF. In DNA form, the CDR3 reads TGTGCCTGGAGTTCCGTGACGGAGCATGAAGCTTTCTTT.

The rearrangement joins TRBV2 to TRBJ2-7; 7 bases map to TRBD1. This CDR3 has 14 residues. The germline V gene has CDR1 SNHLY and CDR2 FYNNEI. Unmatched junction bases numbered 9, after V lost 7 bases and J lost 3 bases. In nucleotides, the CDR3 is TGTGCCAGCACCGATGACAGGGCCCTCTACGAGCAGTACTTC. Its translation: CASTDDRALYEQYF.

The V call is TRBV15, the J call TRBJ1-5; D call uncertain. The ends were cut back, 3 bases at V and 5 bases at J, with 11 bases in the middle. The CDR3 has 14 residues. From germline, CDR1 is LNHNV and CDR2 YYDKDF (reference sequence). The DNA for the CDR3 is TGTGCCACCAGCAGGCTACCTTGGGATCAGCCCCAGCATTTT. Its translation is CATSRLPWDQPQHF.

CDR3 sequence (DNA): TGCAGTGCTAGAGATGAGGGGAACACCATATATTTT. As protein: CSARDEGNTIYF. The gene calls are TRBV20-1 and TRBJ1-3; possible D gene TRBD1, 5 bases. The germline V gene has CDR1 DFQATT and CDR2 SNEGSKA (reference sequence). The V end lost 0 bases, the J end lost 7 bases, and 7 bases lay between the germline ends. The CDR3 loop spans 12 amino acids.

This clonotype was observed once. This sequence joins TRBV15 and TRBJ2-7; 7 bases align to TRBD1. The germline V gene encodes CDR1 LNHNV and CDR2 YYDKDF (reference sequence). The CDR3 sequence is 16 residues long. After removal of 0 bases from V and 0 bases from J, the junction contained 5 bases not matched to a gene. The CDR3 here is CATSRDTGVGSYEQYF. CDR3 coding DNA: TGTGCCACCAGCAGAGATACAGGGGTCGGCTCCTACGAGCAGTACTTC. Variable domain in full (rest from reference TRBV15 and TRBJ2-7): DAMVIQNPRYQVTQFGKPVTLSCSQTLNHNVMYWYQQKSSQAPKLLFHYYDKDFNNEADTPDNFQSRRPNTSFCFLDIRSPGLGDTAMYLCATSRDTGVGSYEQYFGPGTRLTVT.